A single sample is the source of the 14 T cell receptor beta chains below, sequenced in a study of T-cell memory formation after mild COVID-19. TCRdb re-called the 5' RACE reads with MiXCR, one entry per CDR3 protein. The sample records 55,000 to 75,000 distinct CDR3 sequences, 25% to 35% being singletons. The sequenced sample was PBMCs or a T cell subset sorted from them (not recorded which). Receptors were obtained from a young man who had mild COVID-19 (a few samples of this study predate the infection). Cell type and time point are not known.

The chain uses TRBV12-3 or TRBV12-4 and TRBJ1-1, with D perhaps matching TRBD1 (5 bases). The CDR3 sequence is 14 residues long. Trimming cost V 7 bases and J 8 bases, with 20 bases left between them. CDR3 region: CASTGGTLLREAFF. In nucleotides, the CDR3 is TGTGCCAGCACCGGCGGGACGCTATTACGCGAAGCTTTCTTT.

This clonotype was detected only a few times. The chain carries TRBV15 and TRBJ2-3; TRBD1 matches at 11 bases. Trimming at V came to 3 bases and at J to 5 bases, leaving 4 bases not matched to a gene. Germline V CDR1 and CDR2: LNHNV, YYDKDF (reference sequence). CDR3 size: 15 residues. Here the CDR3 DNA reads TGTGCCACCAGCAGCCGGACAGGGGGCTTAGATACGCAGTATTTT. Residues: CATSSRTGGLDTQYF.

In its sample, this clonotype was seen a few times. This chain joins TRBV7-9 and TRBJ2-1; D is ambiguous. Trimming removed 5 bases from V and 10 bases from J, with 12 bases in between. Per germline, CDR1 SEHNR and CDR2 FQNEAQ (reference sequence). The CDR3 loop spans 12 amino acids. The CDR3 DNA reads as TGTGCCAGCAGCCTCCTAGGAGCCGAGCAGTTCTTC. Encoded protein: CASSLLGAEQFF.

The rearrangement uses TRBV4-3 and TRBJ1-5; 7 bases line up with TRBD1. The CDR3 has 15 residues. Per germline, CDR1 LGHNA and CDR2 YSLEER. The V segment lost 0 bases and the J segment 5 bases; nucleotides outside the gene matches: 4. CDR3 in amino acids: CASSQETRGYQPQHF. The CDR3 region has the DNA TGCGCCAGCAGCCAAGAGACCAGGGGGTATCAGCCCCAGCATTTT.

This chain connects TRBV6-5 to TRBJ2-3; unclear D gene. The CDR3 has 13 amino acids. Germline CDR1 is MNHEY and CDR2 is SVGAGI. Deletions cut 2 bases from V and 1 base from J, with 4 bases between. Here the CDR3 reads CASSYGRTDTQYF. The CDR3 DNA sequence: TGTGCCAGCAGTTACGGACGCACAGATACGCAGTATTTT.

In its sample, this clonotype was seen a few times. The rearrangement links TRBV3-1 to TRBJ2-1; D might be TRBD1 or TRBD2, each matching 5 bases. CDR1 is LGHDT and CDR2 is YNNKEL in the germline V gene (reference sequence). The CDR3 covers 17 residues. Trimming pared 1 base from V and 4 bases from J, leaving 17 bases between. The CDR3 region is CASSQVPGASQYNEQFF. The CDR3 DNA sequence: TGTGCCAGCAGCCAAGTTCCCGGGGCCTCACAGTACAATGAGCAGTTCTTC.

The chain combines TRBV29-1 with TRBJ2-3; TRBD2 might be the D (7 bases). V shed 0 bases and J shed 2 bases, with 15 bases lying between them. The germline CDR1 and CDR2 sequences are SQVTM and ANQGSEA. The CDR3 has 16 amino acids. The CDR3 reads CSVEEIGGGATDTQYF. The DNA of the CDR3 is TGCAGCGTTGAAGAGATCGGTGGGGGGGCCACAGATACGCAGTATTTT.

The chain has TRBV4-1 and TRBJ2-5, with 7 bases identical to TRBD2. Germline V lookup: CDR1 MGHRA, CDR2 YSYEKL. The ends lost 2 bases at V and 5 bases at J; junction bases unmatched: 11. The CDR3 has 16 residues. The CDR3 loop reads CASSQSNLAVRETQYF. The DNA of the CDR3 is TGCGCCAGCAGCCAATCTAATCTAGCGGTGAGGGAGACCCAGTACTTC.

The sample holds a few counts of this clonotype. A read error may account for a junction end that differs from germline. V and J are TRBV6-2 or TRBV6-3 and TRBJ2-1, with a tentative D call TRBD2 (6 bases). The CDR3 totals 11 residues. The germline gives CDR1 MNHEY, CDR2 SVGEGT. The CDR3 loop is CASEDGGLLVF. The CDR3 DNA is TGTGCCAGCGAAGACGGGGGACTTTTGGTCTTC.

The chain carries TRBV7-6 and TRBJ1-1; D is perhaps TRBD1 (6 bases). Between the trimmed V and J ends, which lost 3 bases and 5 bases, there was a span of 10 bases. Germline V gene lookup returns CDR1 SGHVS and CDR2 FNYEAQ. The CDR3 consists of 13 residues. CDR3 in amino acids: CASSFGGQTEAFF. CDR3 sequence (DNA): TGTGCCAGCAGCTTCGGGGGGCAAACTGAAGCTTTCTTT.

V and J are TRBV28 and TRBJ2-3, with D unclear. The V end lost 10 bases, the J end lost 11 bases, and 16 bases lay between the germline ends. Germline CDR1 is MDHEN and CDR2 is SYDVKM. The CDR3 totals 11 residues. The CDR3 DNA is TGTGCCACATCACCACCCGGAAAGCAGTATTTT. Translating it yields CATSPPGKQYF.

CDR3 amino acids: CASSSAGTSGGEEDTQYF. In DNA, the CDR3 is TGCGCCAGCAGCTCCGCCGGGACTAGCGGGGGGGAGGAAGATACGCAGTATTTT. J is TRBJ2-3 and V is TRBV5-1; TRBD2 agrees at 16 bases. Germline V gene data show CDR1 as SGHRS and CDR2 as YFSETQ. The CDR3 loop spans 18 amino acids. Trimming removed 3 bases from V and 5 bases from J; junction bases left unmatched: 9.

This clonotype occurred many times. The chain carries TRBV29-1 and TRBJ2-1; D gene uncertain. The V gene's germline CDR1 is SQVTM and CDR2 ANQGSEA. The CDR3 is made up of 14 amino acids. The V and J ends lost 0 bases and 0 bases respectively, with 6 bases between them. The CDR3 DNA follows: TGCAGCGTTGAAGACCTCAGCTCCTACAATGAGCAGTTCTTC. Its protein is CSVEDLSSYNEQFF.

This clonotype was counted between two and nine times. V gene TRBV7-2 combines with J gene TRBJ2-5; TRBD1 matches 9 bases. Germline CDR1 reads SGHTA; CDR2 reads FQGNSA. V dropped 5 bases and J dropped 5; count of bases not matched to a gene: 9. This CDR3 spans 15 amino acids. CDR3 sequence reads: CASSKTWDRAETQYF. The CDR3 DNA follows: TGTGCCAGCAGCAAAACCTGGGACAGGGCGGAGACCCAGTACTTC.